This T cell receptor (beta chain) appears in the sequencing data of a study of beta chain features in type 1 diabetes. Of the isolated RNA, all was reverse transcribed, and so the sequenced material was expressed TCRB transcripts. Using immunoSEQ multiplex PCR, the repertoire was profiled, and TCRdb retains in-frame clones only, with some absent. The sample lists 970,000 or so clones; about 17% were seen once. This CDR3 is 11 amino acids long. The germline gives CDR1 SEHNR, CDR2 FQNEAQ (reference sequence). V was pared by 1 base and J by 12 bases, with 7 bases between. V usage is TRBV7-9 and J usage is TRBJ2-1; D unresolved. This TCR derives from a woman aged 18-35 years in good health. Material for sequencing was naive CD4+ T cells from blood. CDR3 protein: CASSLELWQFF. The CDR3 DNA follows: TGTGCCAGCAGCTTAGAGTTGTGGCAGTTCTTC.